The clone carrying this T cell receptor beta chain was recorded many times. From 15-18 subjects, over 170 million TCR-beta sequences were obtained in each sequencing run. TCRdb ran MiXCR on the 5' RACE reads and lists one entry per CDR3 protein. The sample holds tens of thousands of distinct CDR3 sequences, about 15% seen once. Between the trimmed V and J ends, which lost 6 bases and 2 bases, there was a span of 12 bases. This CDR3 is 13 amino acids long. Germline assignment: CDR1 SGHRS and CDR2 YFSETQ. The sample belongs to a study of neurological immune-mediated disorders. This chain uses TRBV5-1 with TRBJ2-7; D possibly corresponds to TRBD1 (5 bases). This clonotype originated in a woman in her 40s in good health. Sequencing was carried out using PBMCs. In DNA, the CDR3 is TGCGCCAGCACCTTCAGGGTGGCCTACGAGCAGTACTTC. This translates into CASTFRVAYEQYF.